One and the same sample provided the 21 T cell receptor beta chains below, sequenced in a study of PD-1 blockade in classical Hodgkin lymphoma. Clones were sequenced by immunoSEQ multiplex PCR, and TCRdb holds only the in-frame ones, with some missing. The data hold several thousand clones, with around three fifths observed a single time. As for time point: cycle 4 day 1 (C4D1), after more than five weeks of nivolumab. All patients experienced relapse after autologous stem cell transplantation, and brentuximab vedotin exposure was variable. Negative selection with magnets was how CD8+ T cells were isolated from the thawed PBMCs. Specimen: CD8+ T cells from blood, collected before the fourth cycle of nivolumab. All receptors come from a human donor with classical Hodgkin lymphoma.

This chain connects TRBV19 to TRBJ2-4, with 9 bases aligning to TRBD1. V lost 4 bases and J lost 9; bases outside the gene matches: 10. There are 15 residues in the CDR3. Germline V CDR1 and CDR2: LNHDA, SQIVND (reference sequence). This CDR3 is CASSTVGQGGPIQYF. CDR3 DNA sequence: TGTGCCAGTAGTACCGTGGGACAGGGTGGTCCCATTCAGTACTTC.

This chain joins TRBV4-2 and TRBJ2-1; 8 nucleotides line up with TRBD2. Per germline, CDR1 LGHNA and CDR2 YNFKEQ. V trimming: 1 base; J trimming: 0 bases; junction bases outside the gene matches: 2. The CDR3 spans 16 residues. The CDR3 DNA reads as TGTGCCAGCAGCCAAGGACTAGCGAGCTCCTACAATGAGCAGTTCTTC. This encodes CASSQGLASSYNEQFF.

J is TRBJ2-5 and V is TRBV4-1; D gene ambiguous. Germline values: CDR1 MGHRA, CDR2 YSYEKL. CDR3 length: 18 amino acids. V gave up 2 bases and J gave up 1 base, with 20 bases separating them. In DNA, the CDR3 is TGCGCCAGCAGCCAAACTCTTTTTCTCCCGACCGTCCAAGAGACCCAGTACTTC. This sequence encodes CASSQTLFLPTVQETQYF.

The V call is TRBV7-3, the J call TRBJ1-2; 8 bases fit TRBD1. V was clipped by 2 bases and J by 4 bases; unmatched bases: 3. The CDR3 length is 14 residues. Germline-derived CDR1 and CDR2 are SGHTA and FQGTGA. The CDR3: CASSLGGQAYGYTF. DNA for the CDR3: TGTGCCAGCAGCTTAGGGGGACAGGCCTATGGCTACACCTTC.

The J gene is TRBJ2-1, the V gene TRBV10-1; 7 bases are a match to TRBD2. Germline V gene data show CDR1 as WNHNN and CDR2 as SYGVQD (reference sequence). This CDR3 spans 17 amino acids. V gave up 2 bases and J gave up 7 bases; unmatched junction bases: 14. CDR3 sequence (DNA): TGCGCCAGCAGTGAGGGGGCTAGCGGCCCCGCGGGGAATGAGCAGTTCTTC. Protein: CASSEGASGPAGNEQFF.

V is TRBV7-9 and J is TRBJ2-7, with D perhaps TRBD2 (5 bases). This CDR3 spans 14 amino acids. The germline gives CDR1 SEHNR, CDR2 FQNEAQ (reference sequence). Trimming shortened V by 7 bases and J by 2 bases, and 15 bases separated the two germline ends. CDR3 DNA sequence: TGTGCCAGCATCGAAGCGGACGGGGCCTACGAGCAGTACTTC. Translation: CASIEADGAYEQYF.

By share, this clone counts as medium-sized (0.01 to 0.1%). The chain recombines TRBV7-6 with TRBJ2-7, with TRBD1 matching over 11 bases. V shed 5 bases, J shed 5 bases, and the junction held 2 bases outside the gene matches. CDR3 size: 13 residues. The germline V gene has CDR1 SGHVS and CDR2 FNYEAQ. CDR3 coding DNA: TGTGCCAGCAGCAGGACAGGGGGCCACGAGCAGTACTTC. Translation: CASSRTGGHEQYF.

The CDR3 reads CASSDRDRGYEQYF. Here the CDR3 DNA reads TGTGCCAGCAGTGACCGGGACAGGGGTTACGAGCAGTACTTC. V is TRBV2 and J is TRBJ2-7; TRBD1 agrees at 10 bases. The CDR3 sequence is 14 residues long. The germline gives CDR1 SNHLY, CDR2 FYNNEI. With 3 bases clipped from V and 4 bases from J, the junction kept 3 bases outside the gene matches.

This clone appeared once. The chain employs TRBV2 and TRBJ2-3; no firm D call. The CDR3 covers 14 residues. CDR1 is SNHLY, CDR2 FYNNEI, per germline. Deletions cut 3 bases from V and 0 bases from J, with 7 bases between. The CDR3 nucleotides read TGTGCCAGCAGTGAGGACGAGAGCACAGATACGCAGTATTTT. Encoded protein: CASSEDESTDTQYF.

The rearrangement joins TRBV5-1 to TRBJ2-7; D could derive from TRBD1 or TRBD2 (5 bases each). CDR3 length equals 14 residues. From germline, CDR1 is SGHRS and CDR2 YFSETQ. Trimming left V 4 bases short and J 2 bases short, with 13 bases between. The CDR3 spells CASSPTGAAYEQYF. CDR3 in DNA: TGCGCCAGCAGCCCCACCGGGGCCGCCTACGAGCAGTACTTC.

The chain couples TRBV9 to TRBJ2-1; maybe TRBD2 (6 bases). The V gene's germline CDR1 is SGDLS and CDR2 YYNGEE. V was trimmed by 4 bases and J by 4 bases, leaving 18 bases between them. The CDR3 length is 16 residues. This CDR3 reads CASSTTPGLRYNEQFF. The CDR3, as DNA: TGTGCCAGCAGCACCACCCCGGGACTCAGATACAATGAGCAGTTCTTC.

The CDR3 loop reads CASSLSKRNEQFF. The CDR3 DNA sequence: TGTGCCAGCAGTTTATCGAAGAGAAATGAGCAGTTCTTC. V gene TRBV27 combines with J gene TRBJ2-1; unclear D gene. The CDR3 runs 13 residues. In germline, CDR1 is MNHEY, CDR2 SMNVEV (reference sequence). The V gene lost 0 bases and the J gene lost 7 bases, with 7 bases spanning the gap.

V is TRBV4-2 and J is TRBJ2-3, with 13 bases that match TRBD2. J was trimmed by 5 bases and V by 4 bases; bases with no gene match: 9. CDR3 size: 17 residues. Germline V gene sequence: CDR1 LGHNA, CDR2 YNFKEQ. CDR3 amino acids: CASSPGLAGVSVDTQYF. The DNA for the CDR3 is TGTGCCAGCAGCCCTGGACTAGCGGGAGTATCGGTAGATACGCAGTATTTT.

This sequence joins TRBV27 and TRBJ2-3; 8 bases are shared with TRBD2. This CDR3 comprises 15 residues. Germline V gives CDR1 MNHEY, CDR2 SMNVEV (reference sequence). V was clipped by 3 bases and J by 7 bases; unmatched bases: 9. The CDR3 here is CASSLRAGEGNTQYF. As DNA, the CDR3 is TGTGCCAGCAGTTTGAGAGCGGGAGAGGGGAATACGCAGTATTTT.

CDR3 nucleotides: TGTGCCAGCAGCTTGGACCGTTACGAGCAGTACTTC. Translating it yields CASSLDRYEQYF. This chain uses TRBV5-6 with TRBJ2-7, with D unclear. The CDR3 loop spans 12 amino acids. V dropped 0 bases and J dropped 4 bases, with 5 bases sitting between them. Germline V gene data show CDR1 as SGHDT and CDR2 as YYEEEE.

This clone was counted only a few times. The CDR3: CASSLSFRRAATGRRTNEKLFF. CDR3 in DNA: TGTGCCAGCAGTTTATCGTTTCGTCGCGCGGCTACAGGGAGGCGAACTAATGAAAAACTGTTTTTT. This chain joins TRBV27 and TRBJ1-4; maybe TRBD1 (6 bases). CDR1 MNHEY and CDR2 SMNVEV come from the germline V gene (reference sequence). Between the trimmed V and J ends, which lost 0 bases and 1 base, there was a span of 27 bases. The CDR3 is 22 amino acids.

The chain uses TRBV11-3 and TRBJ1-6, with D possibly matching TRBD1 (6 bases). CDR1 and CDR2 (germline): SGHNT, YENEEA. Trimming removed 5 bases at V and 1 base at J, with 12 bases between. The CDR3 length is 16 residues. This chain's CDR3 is CASSPAGASYNSPLHF. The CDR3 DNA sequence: TGTGCCAGCAGCCCTGCAGGGGCGTCCTATAATTCACCCCTCCACTTT.

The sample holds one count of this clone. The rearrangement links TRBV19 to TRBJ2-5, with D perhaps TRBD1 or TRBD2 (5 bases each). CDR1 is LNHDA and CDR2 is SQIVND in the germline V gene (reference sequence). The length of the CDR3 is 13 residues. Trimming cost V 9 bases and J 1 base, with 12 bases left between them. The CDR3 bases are TGTGCCAGCAAGCACGGGGCCCAAGAGACCCAGTACTTC. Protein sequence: CASKHGAQETQYF.

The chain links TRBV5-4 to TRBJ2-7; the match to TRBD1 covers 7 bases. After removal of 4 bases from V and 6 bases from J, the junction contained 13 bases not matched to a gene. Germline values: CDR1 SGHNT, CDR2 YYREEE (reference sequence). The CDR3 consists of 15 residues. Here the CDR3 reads CASSRPGEGAGEQYF. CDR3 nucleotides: TGTGCCAGCAGCCGACCTGGAGAGGGGGCGGGCGAGCAGTACTTC.

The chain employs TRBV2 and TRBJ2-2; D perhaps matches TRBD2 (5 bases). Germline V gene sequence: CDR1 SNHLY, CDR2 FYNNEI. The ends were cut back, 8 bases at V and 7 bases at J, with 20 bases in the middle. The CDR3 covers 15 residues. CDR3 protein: CASSLLAKRFGELFF. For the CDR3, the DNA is TGTGCCAGCTCCCTCCTAGCTAAGAGGTTCGGGGAGCTGTTTTTT.

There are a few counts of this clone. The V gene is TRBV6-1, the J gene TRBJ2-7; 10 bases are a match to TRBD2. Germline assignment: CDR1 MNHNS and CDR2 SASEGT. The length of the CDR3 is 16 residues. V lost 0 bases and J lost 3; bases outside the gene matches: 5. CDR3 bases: TGTGCCAGCAGTGAAGCGCGATCTAGCGGGAGCTACGAGCAGTACTTC. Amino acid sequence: CASSEARSSGSYEQYF.